These 18 T cell receptor beta chains originate from one sample sequenced in a study of blood T cell repertoires in COVID-19 (dated by TCRdb to 2019 to 2021). The library came from the immunoSEQ multiplex PCR assay. This is the immuneACCESS table as TCRdb keeps it, with only in-frame sequences that have V and J called. A part of the clones is gone; compared with another copy, unresolved V genes explain less than half, and the rest is unexplained. Present in this sample are around 250,000 clones, about 83% of which were seen just once. The ten largest make up 5.7% of the sample. Sequenced material: peripheral blood. The origin of the receptors is an elderly man with acute or convalescent COVID-19.

The V and J genes are TRBV28 and TRBJ1-5; 8 bases align to TRBD1. The CDR3 runs to 15 residues. V gave up 6 bases and J gave up 5 bases; unmatched junction bases: 9. Germline V CDR1 and CDR2: MDHEN, SYDVKM. The CDR3 is CASSRPTGDHQPQHF. The CDR3 DNA sequence: TGTGCCAGCAGCCGCCCGACAGGGGATCATCAGCCCCAGCATTTT.

The chain employs TRBV18 and TRBJ1-2, with D tentatively TRBD1 (5 bases). V was clipped by 6 bases and J by 0 bases, with 14 bases between them. The CDR3 length is 15 residues. Germline V CDR1 and CDR2: KGHSH, LQKENI. The CDR3 region has the DNA TGTGCCAGCTCTCGGGAAGGGACTTCTAACTATGGCTACACCTTC. Translated, it gives CASSREGTSNYGYTF.

J is TRBJ1-4 and V is TRBV3-1 (or the pseudogene TRBV3-2); possibly TRBD1 for D (6 bases). V was shortened by 3 bases and J by 4 bases, with 9 bases between the two germline ends. The CDR3 extends over 14 amino acids. CDR1 is LGHDT and CDR2 is YNNKEL in the germline V gene (reference sequence). The CDR3 DNA sequence: TGTGCCAGCAGCCACGGACAGAGTAATGAAAAACTGTTTTTT. It encodes CASSHGQSNEKLFF.

This chain joins TRBV19 and TRBJ1-4, with D possibly TRBD1 on 6 matching bases. V was shortened by 7 bases and J by 5 bases, with 11 bases between the two germline ends. The germline V gene has CDR1 LNHDA and CDR2 SQIVND (reference sequence). This CDR3 region has 13 residues. CDR3 residues: CASIGQSNEKLFF. CDR3 sequence (DNA): TGTGCCAGTATCGGACAGTCCAATGAAAAACTGTTTTTT.

This chain joins TRBV7-2 and TRBJ2-7; 7 positions agree with TRBD1. The CDR3 has 12 residues. The V gene end was trimmed by 7 bases and the J gene end by 5 bases; junction bases not matched to a gene: 5. Germline V CDR1 and CDR2: SGHTA, FQGNSA. The CDR3 is CASNVDRDEQYF. The CDR3, as DNA: TGTGCCAGCAACGTAGACAGGGACGAGCAGTACTTC.

The J gene is TRBJ2-1, the V gene TRBV5-8; TRBD2 might be the D (6 bases). The V end lost 0 bases, the J end lost 9 bases, and 10 bases lay between the germline ends. The germline gives CDR1 SGHTS, CDR2 YDEGEE. The CDR3 covers 13 residues. CDR3 bases: TGTGCCAGCAGCTTGGACGGAGGGTCTGAGCAGTTCTTC. Translating gives CASSLDGGSEQFF.

V gene TRBV5-4 combines with J gene TRBJ1-1, with D uncertain. CDR1 SGHNT and CDR2 YYREEE come from the germline V gene (reference sequence). This CDR3 has 15 amino acids. V shed 0 bases and J shed 2 bases, with 11 bases lying between them. The CDR3 protein is CASSLEDSGNTEAFF. As DNA, the CDR3 is TGTGCCAGCAGCTTGGAGGACTCGGGTAACACTGAAGCTTTCTTT.

In this sample, this clone turned up a few times. The chain combines TRBV6-1 with TRBJ2-5; possibly TRBD1 for D (7 bases). The CDR3 is 15 residues long. Germline V lookup: CDR1 MNHNS, CDR2 SASEGT. V was trimmed by 2 bases and J by 3 bases, leaving 13 bases between them. The CDR3 DNA follows: TGTGCCAGCAGTGAATGGAGGGGACAGAAAGAGACCCAGTACTTC. Translated, it gives CASSEWRGQKETQYF.

Only one count was recorded for this clone. An end of the junction does not agree with germline; a read error may underlie this. This rearrangement joins TRBV23-1 to TRBJ2-3; 7 bases align to TRBD1. TRBV23-1 is an ORF, and what it does is uncertain. The CDR3 covers 10 residues. The CDR3 DNA follows: TGCGCCAGCATTCCGCCGGGACAGACGTTT. It yields the protein CASIPPGQTF.

This clone was picked up one time. J is TRBJ2-1 and V is TRBV27; D might be TRBD2 (5 bases). Germline V gene lookup returns CDR1 MNHEY and CDR2 SMNVEV (reference sequence). This CDR3 comprises 13 residues. Trimming stripped 6 bases from V and 4 bases from J, with 10 bases between. CDR3 loop: CASRLEMYNEQFF. In DNA form, the CDR3 reads TGTGCCAGCAGACTAGAAATGTACAATGAGCAGTTCTTC.

This rearrangement joins TRBV24-1 to TRBJ1-1; 11 positions match TRBD1. CDR1 is KGHDR, CDR2 SFDVKD, per germline. J lost 5 bases, V lost 2 bases, and 9 bases had no gene match. The CDR3 sequence is 17 residues long. The chain's CDR3 is CATSDSRTGGAGTEAFF. The CDR3 DNA follows: TGTGCCACCAGTGATTCTCGGACAGGGGGCGCCGGAACTGAAGCTTTCTTT.

By share of the sample, this clone is large. The chain joins TRBV27 to TRBJ2-5; possibly TRBD2 for D (6 bases). In germline, CDR1 is MNHEY, CDR2 SMNVEV (reference sequence). Trimming cost V 5 bases and J 4 bases, with 14 bases left between them. There are 14 residues in the CDR3. The CDR3 sequence is CASSSGSYSETQYF. CDR3 DNA sequence: TGTGCCAGCAGTAGCGGGTCATACTCAGAGACCCAGTACTTC.

The chain links TRBV28 to TRBJ2-7; no firm D call. V lost 3 bases, J lost 3 bases, and 6 bases lay in between. This CDR3 contains 12 residues. Germline values: CDR1 MDHEN, CDR2 SYDVKM. The CDR3 DNA reads TGTGCCAGCAGTTTGAGTGACTACGAGCAGTACTTC. It translates to CASSLSDYEQYF.

The chain has TRBV15 and TRBJ1-5, with D unresolved. The CDR3 is made up of 15 amino acids. The ends were cut back, 5 bases at V and 0 bases at J, with 11 bases in the middle. Germline CDR1 LNHNV, CDR2 YYDKDF (reference sequence). CDR3 sequence: CATSGERYSNQPQHF. The CDR3 nucleotides read TGTGCCACCAGCGGGGAGAGGTATAGCAATCAGCCCCAGCATTTT. The full variable domain, rest sourced from reference TRBV15 and TRBJ1-5, is DAMVIQNPRYQVTQFGKPVTLSCSQTLNHNVMYWYQQKSSQAPKLLFHYYDKDFNNEADTPDNFQSRRPNTSFCFLDIRSPGLGDTAMYLCATSGERYSNQPQHFGDGTRLSIL.

This sequence joins TRBV7-2 and TRBJ2-3, with TRBD2 matching 8 bases. Germline CDR1 SGHTA, CDR2 FQGNSA. J was trimmed by 0 bases and V by 3 bases; bases with no gene match: 8. The length of the CDR3 is 17 residues. The CDR3 DNA reads TGTGCCAGCAGCTTGGGGCGCGGGGGGACTAGCACAGATACGCAGTATTTT. Amino acids: CASSLGRGGTSTDTQYF.

The gene calls are TRBV18 and TRBJ2-3, with D possibly TRBD1 on 5 matching bases. This CDR3 spans 15 amino acids. Trimming took 3 bases from V and 1 from J, leaving 11 bases between them. The V gene's germline CDR1 is KGHSH and CDR2 LQKENI. The CDR3 spells CASSPLGHRTDTQYF. The CDR3 DNA reads as TGTGCCAGCTCACCCCTTGGACACCGCACAGATACGCAGTATTTT. The full variable domain, its missing parts supplied by reference TRBV18 and TRBJ2-3, is NAGVMQNPRHLVRRRGQEARLRCSPMKGHSHVYWYRQLPEEGLKFMVYLQKENIIDESGMPKERFSAEFPKEGPSILRIQQVVRGDSAAYFCASSPLGHRTDTQYFGPGTRLTVL.

The CDR3 DNA reads TGTGCCAGCAGCCGAGACAGGGTAACGGGAGGAAACACCATATATTTT. Amino acids: CASSRDRVTGGNTIYF. V and J are TRBV5-4 and TRBJ1-3, with 7 bases identical to TRBD1. Germline V CDR1 and CDR2: SGHNT, YYREEE (reference sequence). CDR3 length: 16 residues. The trim removed 4 bases at V and 4 bases at J, leaving 11 bases unmatched.

The V gene is TRBV29-1, the J gene TRBJ2-7, with 10 bases matching TRBD2. This CDR3 comprises 12 residues. The germline gives CDR1 SQVTM, CDR2 ANQGSEA. V was clipped by 6 bases and J by 4 bases; unmatched bases: 3. CDR3 sequence reads: CSVSSGRYEQYF. DNA for the CDR3: TGCAGCGTCTCTAGCGGGAGATACGAGCAGTACTTC.